The 22 T cell receptor beta chains below come from one sample, sequenced in a study of a mutant IDH1 vaccine in newly diagnosed glioma. These TCRs' antigens remain unknown. Here immunoSEQ multiplex PCR was the method, and the copy in TCRdb shows in-frame clones only, minus some. The sample has over 45,000 clones, about 88% seen once; the top ten hold less than 8%. The time point denotes: week 5, during vaccination. In the vaccine, a single dose held 300 ug of the mutant IDH1 20-mer peptide, along with topical imiquimod. This sample comprised PBMCs, obtained from a glioma patient whose treatment included an IDH1 peptide vaccine. Receptors originate from a woman in her 50s with glioma.

The chain carries TRBV11-2 and TRBJ2-5; D remains unclear. Trimming shortened V by 1 base and J by 5 bases, and 8 bases separated the two germline ends. The CDR3 extends over 13 amino acids. The germline gives CDR1 SGHAT, CDR2 FQNNGV. This CDR3 reads CASSLGHGETQYF. CDR3 bases: TGTGCCAGCAGCTTAGGACATGGGGAGACCCAGTACTTC.

This rearrangement joins TRBV6-1 to TRBJ2-3; 7 nucleotides line up with TRBD2. Germline CDR1 and CDR2: MNHNS and SASEGT. The V and J ends lost 4 bases and 8 bases, in that order; junction bases with no gene match: 0. The CDR3 runs 11 residues. CDR3 region: CASSGGGTQYF. CDR3 coding DNA: TGTGCCAGCAGTGGGGGGGGTACGCAGTATTTT.

This chain links TRBV5-1 with TRBJ1-3, with no clear D. This CDR3 region has 16 residues. Trimming removed 3 bases at V and 0 bases at J, with 13 bases between. Germline V gene sequence: CDR1 SGHRS, CDR2 YFSETQ. The CDR3 is CASSSQAASSGNTIYF. DNA of the CDR3: TGCGCCAGCAGCTCCCAGGCGGCCTCCTCTGGAAACACCATATATTTT.

This clone was seen just once. This chain joins TRBV27 and TRBJ1-2, with 7 bases fitting TRBD1. The germline gives CDR1 MNHEY, CDR2 SMNVEV (reference sequence). The V segment lost 4 bases and the J segment 8 bases; nucleotides outside the gene matches: 19. The CDR3 is 17 residues long. CDR3 sequence: CASSSPSAGGTSRGYTF. The DNA of the CDR3 is TGTGCCAGCAGTTCTCCTTCGGCAGGGGGGACTTCTAGGGGCTACACCTTC.

The chain recombines TRBV25-1 with TRBJ1-1; 7 bases fit TRBD1. The CDR3 spans 16 residues. The junction had 15 bases not matched to a gene; V was cut back by 7 bases and J by 4 bases. In germline, CDR1 is MGHDK, CDR2 SYGVNS. The CDR3 DNA reads as TGTGCCAGCACCCAGGCGACAGGGAGTTTAGGCACTGAAGCTTTCTTT. This encodes CASTQATGSLGTEAFF.

This chain joins TRBV4-1 and TRBJ2-7; TRBD2 matches at 7 bases. Germline trimming cut 4 bases from V and 4 bases from J; bases unmatched to any gene: 4. The CDR3 sequence is 13 residues long. Germline CDR1 MGHRA, CDR2 YSYEKL. DNA of the CDR3: TGCGCCAGCAGCCCGGGAGGATTATACGAGCAGTACTTC. Translation gives CASSPGGLYEQYF.

The rearrangement links TRBV5-1 to TRBJ2-2, with D unresolved. Germline CDR1 reads SGHRS; CDR2 reads YFSETQ. This CDR3 has 15 residues. V was pared by 0 bases and J by 3 bases, with 9 bases between. CDR3 bases: TGCGCCAGCAGCTTGGAGACCTCCTACACCGGGGAGCTGTTTTTT. Protein product: CASSLETSYTGELFF.

The gene calls are TRBV2 and TRBJ1-4; 9 positions match TRBD1. V gave up 5 bases and J gave up 8 bases; unmatched junction bases: 12. The germline CDR1 and CDR2 sequences are SNHLY and FYNNEI. The CDR3 is 16 residues long. The CDR3 nucleotides read TGTGCCAGCAGTAAAGAGACCGGGACAGGGACGGAAAAACTGTTTTTT. Encoded protein: CASSKETGTGTEKLFF.

The chain joins TRBV4-2 to TRBJ1-6; D is unresolved. Germline CDR1 and CDR2: LGHNA and YNFKEQ. V lost 1 base, J lost 0 bases, and 7 bases lay in between. CDR3 length: 16 amino acids. CDR3 DNA: TGTGCCAGCAGCCAAGGGTCCAGCTCCTATAATTCACCCCTCCACTTT. Translation: CASSQGSSSYNSPLHF.

The rearrangement links TRBV19 to TRBJ1-6, with D perhaps matching TRBD1 (6 bases). Looked up from germline, CDR1 is LNHDA and CDR2 is SQIVND (reference sequence). There are 13 residues in the CDR3. V was clipped by 7 bases and J by 10 bases, with 14 bases between them. Written as DNA, the CDR3 is TGTGCCAGTACCCCCACAGGGAACTCACCCCTCCACTTT. Translation gives CASTPTGNSPLHF.

CDR3 nucleotide sequence: TGTGCCAGCTCACCAGAAAGGCCAGGGGAGGGTGAAAAACTGTTTTTT. As protein: CASSPERPGEGEKLFF. The chain couples TRBV18 to TRBJ1-4; TRBD1 is a possible D gene (6 bases). The CDR3 covers 16 residues. Trimming pared 2 bases from V and 7 bases from J, leaving 17 bases between. Germline V lookup: CDR1 KGHSH, CDR2 LQKENI.

This chain uses TRBV4-1 with TRBJ2-3, with 7 bases identical to TRBD1. Germline CDR1 MGHRA, CDR2 YSYEKL. Germline trimming cut 1 base from V and 8 bases from J; bases unmatched to any gene: 12. The CDR3 runs to 16 residues. CDR3 nucleotide sequence: TGCGCCAGCAGCCAAGGGACCGAGCGCAACAGGGGTACGCAGTATTTT. Translation gives CASSQGTERNRGTQYF.

This clone occurred once. The chain employs TRBV7-8 and TRBJ1-1; TRBD1 might be the D (5 bases). The V gene lost 3 bases and the J gene lost 4 bases, with 9 bases spanning the gap. Germline V gene data show CDR1 as SGHVS and CDR2 as FQNEAQ. This CDR3 is 13 amino acids long. The CDR3 bases are TGTGCCAGCAGCTTTGGAAGGGGCACTGAAGCTTTCTTT. Translating it yields CASSFGRGTEAFF. The full variable domain, rest sourced from reference TRBV7-8 and TRBJ1-1, is GAGVSQSPRYKVAKRGQDVALRCDPISGHVSLFWYQQALGQGPEFLTYFQNEAQLDKSGLPSDRFFAERPEGSVSTLKIQRTQQEDSAVYLCASSFGRGTEAFFGQGTRLTVV.

This sequence joins TRBV18 and TRBJ2-5, with TRBD2 identical over 9 bases. With 5 bases clipped from V and 1 base from J, the junction kept 8 bases outside the gene matches. Per the germline V gene, CDR1 is KGHSH and CDR2 is LQKENI. The CDR3 covers 16 residues. CDR3 nucleotide sequence: TGTGCCAGCTCATCCCAGCGGGGGGACACCCAAGAGACCCAGTACTTC. This translates into CASSSQRGDTQETQYF.

V gene TRBV11-3 combines with J gene TRBJ1-2, with TRBD1 identical over 8 bases. This CDR3 is 14 amino acids long. Per germline, CDR1 SGHNT and CDR2 YENEEA. V gave up 1 base and J gave up 7 bases; unmatched junction bases: 5. The CDR3 here is CASSLGPGGRGYTF. CDR3 DNA: TGTGCCAGCAGCTTAGGTCCAGGGGGCCGTGGCTACACCTTC.

The CDR3 sequence is CASSLRRGGTETQYF. The CDR3 DNA follows: TGTGCCAGCAGCTTACGGCGGGGGGGCACAGAGACCCAGTACTTC. The gene calls are TRBV7-2 and TRBJ2-5, with 9 bases matching TRBD2. This CDR3 spans 15 amino acids. V lost 2 bases and J lost 4; bases outside the gene matches: 5. Germline assignment: CDR1 SGHTA and CDR2 FQGNSA. Full variable domain (rest looked up from reference TRBV7-2 and TRBJ2-5): GAGVSQSPSNKVTEKGKDVELRCDPISGHTALYWYRQSLGQGLEFLIYFQGNSAPDKSGLPSDRFSAERTGGSVSTLTIQRTQQEDSAVYLCASSLRRGGTETQYFGPGTRLLVL.

V usage is TRBV7-2 and J usage is TRBJ2-2; 12 nucleotides match TRBD2. The CDR3 is 15 amino acids. CDR1 is SGHTA, CDR2 FQGNSA, per germline. V lost 3 bases and J lost 7; bases outside the gene matches: 3. CDR3: CASSFRLAGVGELFF. CDR3 nucleotides: TGTGCCAGCAGCTTTCGACTAGCGGGGGTCGGGGAGCTGTTTTTT.

The chain carries TRBV30 and TRBJ1-6, with TRBD1 identical over 7 bases. The V gene end was trimmed by 0 bases and the J gene end by 7 bases; junction bases not matched to a gene: 6. CDR3 length: 15 residues. The V gene's germline CDR1 is GTSNPN and CDR2 SVGIG (reference sequence). CDR3 nucleotide sequence: TGTGCCTGGAGTGTACGTGCAGGGGGGAATTCACCCCTCCACTTT. Amino acid sequence: CAWSVRAGGNSPLHF.

This CDR3 is CASSLRTGGNTGELFF. The CDR3 DNA reads TGTGCCAGCAGTTTACGGACAGGGGGCAATACCGGGGAGCTGTTTTTT. V is TRBV28 and J is TRBJ2-2; 11 nucleotides line up with TRBD1. V shed 2 bases and J 5 bases; nucleotides not matched to a gene: 4. CDR1 MDHEN and CDR2 SYDVKM come from the germline V gene. CDR3 length equals 16 residues.

The chain carries TRBV30 and TRBJ1-1, with TRBD1 identical over 8 bases. V was clipped by 7 bases and J by 1 base; unmatched bases: 5. The CDR3 is 13 residues long. Germline V gene data show CDR1 as GTSNPN and CDR2 as SVGIG (reference sequence). CDR3 sequence reads: CAFDDRGNTEAFF. The DNA for the CDR3 is TGTGCCTTTGATGACAGGGGGAACACTGAAGCTTTCTTT.

This CDR3 is CASRGDRDEQYF. The CDR3 region has the DNA TGTGCCAGCCGAGGGGACAGGGACGAGCAGTACTTC. The rearrangement links TRBV19 to TRBJ2-7, with 9 bases that match TRBD1. The CDR3 sequence is 12 residues long. The germline gives CDR1 LNHDA, CDR2 SQIVND (reference sequence). The V segment lost 9 bases and the J segment 5 bases; nucleotides outside the gene matches: 5. The full variable domain, in which reference TRBV19 and TRBJ2-7 provide the parts outside the CDR3, is DGGITQSPKYLFRKEGQNVTLSCEQNLNHDAMYWYRQDPGQGLRLIYYSQIVNDFQKGDIAEGYSVSREKKESFPLTVTSAQKNPTAFYLCASRGDRDEQYFGPGTRLTVT.

This clone has more than one count but fewer than ten. The chain has TRBV29-1 and TRBJ2-2, with D perhaps matching TRBD2 (5 bases). CDR3 size: 14 residues. The germline CDR1 and CDR2 sequences are SQVTM and ANQGSEA. V was pared by 3 bases and J by 2 bases, with 10 bases between. The CDR3 here is CSVERVKNTGELFF. The CDR3 nucleotides read TGCAGCGTTGAGAGGGTCAAAAACACCGGGGAGCTGTTTTTT.